This T cell receptor (beta chain) was documented in a study of siplizumab effects on memory and regulatory T cells. Study outcomes and limitations: Siplizumab gave mappable alloreactive CD4+ clones an average Treg-derived fraction of roughly 72%, against around 25% in controls. The alloreactive clones that mapped to unstimulated subsets made up only a minor fraction.

The assay looked at some 93,000 TCR templates in each sample. Generated by immunoSEQ multiplex PCR, the TCRdb table keeps only in-frame clones and is missing some. The data contain about 15,000 clones, over 40% of them singletons. Cells from the mixed lymphocyte reaction were cocultured for over five days at 37°C. Only a few counts were recorded for this clone. Its antigen is not known. The CDR3 runs to 12 residues. Germline V gene lookup returns CDR1 SNHLY and CDR2 FYNNEI. Trimming removed 5 bases from V and 3 bases from J, with 7 bases in between. The chain carries TRBV2 and TRBJ1-1; D is uncertain. The source of this sequence is a human donor in good health; the cells came from an allogeneic mixed lymphocyte reaction. Some clones in this sample may be carry-over from other donors' samples. The specimen was CFSE-low (dividing) CD4+ T cells sorted from an allogeneic mixed lymphocyte reaction. The CDR3 sequence is CASSHGDTEAFF. CDR3 DNA sequence: TGTGCCAGCAGTCACGGGGACACTGAAGCTTTCTTT.